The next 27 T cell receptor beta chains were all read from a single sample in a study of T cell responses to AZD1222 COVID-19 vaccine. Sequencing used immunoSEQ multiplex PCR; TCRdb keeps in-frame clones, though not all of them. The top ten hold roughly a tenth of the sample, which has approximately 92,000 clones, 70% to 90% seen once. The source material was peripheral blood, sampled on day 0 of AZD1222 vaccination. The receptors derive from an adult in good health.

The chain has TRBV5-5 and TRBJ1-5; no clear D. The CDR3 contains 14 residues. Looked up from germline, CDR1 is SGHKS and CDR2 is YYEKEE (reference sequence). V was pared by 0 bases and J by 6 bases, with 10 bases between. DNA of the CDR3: TGTGCCAGCAGCTTGGCGGTTGTATTTCAGCCCCAGCATTTT. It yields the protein CASSLAVVFQPQHF. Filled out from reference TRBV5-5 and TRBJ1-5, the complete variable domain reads DAGVTQSPTHLIKTRGQQVTLRCSPISGHKSVSWYQQVLGQGPQFIFQYYEKEERGRGNFPDRFSARQFPNYSSELNVNALLLGDSALYLCASSLAVVFQPQHFGDGTRLSIL.

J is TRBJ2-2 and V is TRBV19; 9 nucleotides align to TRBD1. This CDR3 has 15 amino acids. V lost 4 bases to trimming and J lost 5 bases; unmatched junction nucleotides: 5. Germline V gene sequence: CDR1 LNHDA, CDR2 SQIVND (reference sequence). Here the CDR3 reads CASSRDRVGTGELFF. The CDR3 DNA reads TGTGCCAGTAGTAGGGACAGGGTGGGAACCGGGGAGCTGTTTTTT.

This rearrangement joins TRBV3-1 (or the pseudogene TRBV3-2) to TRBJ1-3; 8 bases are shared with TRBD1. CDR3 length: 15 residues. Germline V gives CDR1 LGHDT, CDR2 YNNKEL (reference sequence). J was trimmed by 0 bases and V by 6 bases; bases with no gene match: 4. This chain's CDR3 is CASRDRGISGNTIYF. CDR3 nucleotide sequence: TGTGCCAGCAGAGACAGGGGCATCTCTGGAAACACCATATATTTT.

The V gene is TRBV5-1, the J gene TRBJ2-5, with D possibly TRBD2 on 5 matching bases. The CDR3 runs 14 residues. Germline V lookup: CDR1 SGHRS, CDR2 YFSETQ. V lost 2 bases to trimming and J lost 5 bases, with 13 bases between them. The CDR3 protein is CASSFDASRETQYF. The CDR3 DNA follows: TGCGCCAGCAGCTTTGATGCTAGCCGGGAGACCCAGTACTTC.

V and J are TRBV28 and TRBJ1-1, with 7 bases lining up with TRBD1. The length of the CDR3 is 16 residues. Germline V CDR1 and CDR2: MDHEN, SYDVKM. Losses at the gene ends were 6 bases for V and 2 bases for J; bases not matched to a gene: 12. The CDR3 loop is CASRNYRGEGNTEAFF. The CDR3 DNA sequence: TGTGCCAGCAGAAATTACAGGGGTGAGGGCAACACTGAAGCTTTCTTT.

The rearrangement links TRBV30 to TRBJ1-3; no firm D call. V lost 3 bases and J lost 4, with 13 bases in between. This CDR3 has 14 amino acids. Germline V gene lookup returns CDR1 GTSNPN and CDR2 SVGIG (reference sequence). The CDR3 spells CAWRDERRGNTIYF. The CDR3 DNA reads TGTGCCTGGAGAGATGAGAGGAGGGGAAACACCATATATTTT. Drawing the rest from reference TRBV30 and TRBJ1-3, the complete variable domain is SQTIHQWPATLVQPVGSPLSLECTVEGTSNPNLYWYRQAAGRGLQLLFYSVGIGQISSEVPQNLSASRPQDRQFILSSKKLLLSDSGFYLCAWRDERRGNTIYFGEGSWLTVV.

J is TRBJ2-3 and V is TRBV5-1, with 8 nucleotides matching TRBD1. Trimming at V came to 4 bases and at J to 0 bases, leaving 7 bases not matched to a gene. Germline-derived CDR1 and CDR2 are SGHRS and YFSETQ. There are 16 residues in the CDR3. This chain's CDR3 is CASSLLGQGSTDTQYF. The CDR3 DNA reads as TGCGCCAGCAGCCTCCTTGGACAGGGAAGCACAGATACGCAGTATTTT.

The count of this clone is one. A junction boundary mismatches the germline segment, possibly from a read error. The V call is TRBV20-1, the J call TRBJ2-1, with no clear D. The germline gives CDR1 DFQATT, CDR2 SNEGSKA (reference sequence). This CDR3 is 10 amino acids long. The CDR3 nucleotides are TGCAGTGCCGATAGCAGAAGCTCCCTCTTC. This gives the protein CSADSRSSLF.

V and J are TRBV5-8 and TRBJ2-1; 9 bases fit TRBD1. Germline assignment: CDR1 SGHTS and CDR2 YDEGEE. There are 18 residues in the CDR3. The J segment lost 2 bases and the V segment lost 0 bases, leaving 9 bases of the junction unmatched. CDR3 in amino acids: CASSLDRGHLNAYNEQFF. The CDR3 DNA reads TGTGCCAGCAGCTTGGACAGGGGGCATCTGAACGCCTACAATGAGCAGTTCTTC.

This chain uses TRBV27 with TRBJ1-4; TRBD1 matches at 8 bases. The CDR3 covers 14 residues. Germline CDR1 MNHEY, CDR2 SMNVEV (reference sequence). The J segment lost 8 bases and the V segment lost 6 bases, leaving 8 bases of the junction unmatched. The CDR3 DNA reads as TGTGCCAGCAGACCAGGGGGCGGAGGCGAAAAACTGTTTTTT. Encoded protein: CASRPGGGGEKLFF.

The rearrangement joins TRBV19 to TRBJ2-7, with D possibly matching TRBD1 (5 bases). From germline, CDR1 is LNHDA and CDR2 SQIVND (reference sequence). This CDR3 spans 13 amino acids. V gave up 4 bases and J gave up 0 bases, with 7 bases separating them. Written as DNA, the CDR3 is TGTGCCAGTAGTAGGGGCGGCTCCTACGAGCAGTACTTC. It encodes CASSRGGSYEQYF. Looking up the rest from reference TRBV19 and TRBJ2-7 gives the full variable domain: DGGITQSPKYLFRKEGQNVTLSCEQNLNHDAMYWYRQDPGQGLRLIYYSQIVNDFQKGDIAEGYSVSREKKESFPLTVTSAQKNPTAFYLCASSRGGSYEQYFGPGTRLTVT.

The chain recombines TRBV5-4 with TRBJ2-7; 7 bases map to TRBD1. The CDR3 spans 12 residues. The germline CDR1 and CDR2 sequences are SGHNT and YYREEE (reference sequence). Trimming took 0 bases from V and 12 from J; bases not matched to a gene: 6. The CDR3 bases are TGTGCCAGCAGCTTGGATCAGGGGGAAAGGTACTTC. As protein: CASSLDQGERYF.

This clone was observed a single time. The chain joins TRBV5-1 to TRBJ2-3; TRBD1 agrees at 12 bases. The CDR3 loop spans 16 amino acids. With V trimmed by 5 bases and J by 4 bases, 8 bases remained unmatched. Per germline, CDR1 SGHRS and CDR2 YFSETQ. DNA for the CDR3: TGCGCCAGCAGGCGGTCCGGGACAGGGGGCCCAGATACGCAGTATTTT. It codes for CASRRSGTGGPDTQYF.

DNA of the CDR3: TGTGCCAGCAAAATGCGGGGCGCCGCGGGGGCCAACGTCCTGACTTTC. This encodes CASKMRGAAGANVLTF. The rearrangement uses TRBV7-9 and TRBJ2-6; maybe TRBD2 (6 bases). This CDR3 has 16 amino acids. Trimming left V 7 bases short and J 4 bases short, with 17 bases between. The V gene's germline CDR1 is SEHNR and CDR2 FQNEAQ (reference sequence).

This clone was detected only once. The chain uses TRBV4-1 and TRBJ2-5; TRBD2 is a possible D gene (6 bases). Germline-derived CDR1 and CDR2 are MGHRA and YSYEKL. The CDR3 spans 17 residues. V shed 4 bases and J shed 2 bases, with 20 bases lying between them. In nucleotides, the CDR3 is TGCGCCAGCAGCCCGGGCCTAGGAGCGGGCACACAAGAGACCCAGTACTTC. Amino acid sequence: CASSPGLGAGTQETQYF.

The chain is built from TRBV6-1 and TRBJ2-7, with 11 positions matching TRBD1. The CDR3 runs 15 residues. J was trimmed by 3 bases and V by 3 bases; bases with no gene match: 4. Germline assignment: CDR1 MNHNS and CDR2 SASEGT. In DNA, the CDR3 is TGTGCCAGCAGTGAGGGACAGGGGGGCTTCTACGAGCAGTACTTC. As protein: CASSEGQGGFYEQYF.

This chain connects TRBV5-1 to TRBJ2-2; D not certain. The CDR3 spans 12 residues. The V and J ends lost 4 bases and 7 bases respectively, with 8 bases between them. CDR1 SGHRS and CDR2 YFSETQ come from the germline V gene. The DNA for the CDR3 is TGCGCCAGCAGCCTCGGGTACGGGGAGCTGTTTTTT. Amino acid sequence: CASSLGYGELFF.

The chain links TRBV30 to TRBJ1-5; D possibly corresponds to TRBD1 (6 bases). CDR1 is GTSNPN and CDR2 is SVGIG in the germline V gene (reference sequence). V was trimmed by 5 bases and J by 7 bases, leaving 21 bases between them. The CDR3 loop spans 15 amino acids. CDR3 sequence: CAWSRGAGVSQPQHF. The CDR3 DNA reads TGTGCCTGGTCCCGGGGGGCCGGGGTCTCGCAGCCCCAGCATTTT.

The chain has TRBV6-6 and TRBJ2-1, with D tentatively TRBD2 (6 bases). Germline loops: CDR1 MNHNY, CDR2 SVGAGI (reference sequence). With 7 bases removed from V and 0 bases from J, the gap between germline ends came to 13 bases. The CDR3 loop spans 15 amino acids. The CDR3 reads CASNNEGGSYNEQFF. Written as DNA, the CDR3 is TGTGCCAGCAACAACGAGGGAGGCTCCTACAATGAGCAGTTCTTC.

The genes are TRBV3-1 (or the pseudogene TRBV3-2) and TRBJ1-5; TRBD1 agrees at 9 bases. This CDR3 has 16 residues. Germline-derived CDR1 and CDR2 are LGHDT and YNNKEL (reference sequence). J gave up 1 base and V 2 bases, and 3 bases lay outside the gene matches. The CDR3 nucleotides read TGTGCCAGCAGCCAAAACAGGGGGCTCAGCAATCAGCCCCAGCATTTT. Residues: CASSQNRGLSNQPQHF.

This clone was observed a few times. CDR3 sequence: CASRRTGGGSAFF. In DNA, the CDR3 is TGTGCCAGCAGGCGAACAGGGGGTGGGTCGGCTTTCTTT. J is TRBJ1-1 and V is TRBV6-5; 8 nucleotides match TRBD1. Germline CDR1 reads MNHEY; CDR2 reads SVGAGI. The CDR3 consists of 13 residues. V was clipped by 6 bases and J by 11 bases; unmatched bases: 11.

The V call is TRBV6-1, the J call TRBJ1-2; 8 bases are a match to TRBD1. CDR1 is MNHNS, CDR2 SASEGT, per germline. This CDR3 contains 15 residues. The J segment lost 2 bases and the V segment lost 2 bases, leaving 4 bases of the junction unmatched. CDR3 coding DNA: TGTGCCAGCAGTGAACGGACAGGGCTAAACTATGGCTACACCTTC. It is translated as CASSERTGLNYGYTF.

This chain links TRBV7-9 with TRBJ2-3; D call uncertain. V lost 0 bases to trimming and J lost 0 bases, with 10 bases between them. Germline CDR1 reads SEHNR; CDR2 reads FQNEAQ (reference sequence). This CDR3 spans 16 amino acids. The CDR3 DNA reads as TGTGCCAGCAGCTTAGCGCGTGGCCTTAGCACAGATACGCAGTATTTT. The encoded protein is CASSLARGLSTDTQYF.

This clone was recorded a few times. The CDR3 region is CASTVGGHTEAFF. Written as DNA, the CDR3 is TGCGCCAGCACCGTGGGTGGGCACACTGAAGCTTTCTTT. The V gene is TRBV5-1, the J gene TRBJ1-1; D call uncertain. This CDR3 has 13 residues. Germline V gene lookup returns CDR1 SGHRS and CDR2 YFSETQ. V was pared by 6 bases and J by 3 bases, with 12 bases between.

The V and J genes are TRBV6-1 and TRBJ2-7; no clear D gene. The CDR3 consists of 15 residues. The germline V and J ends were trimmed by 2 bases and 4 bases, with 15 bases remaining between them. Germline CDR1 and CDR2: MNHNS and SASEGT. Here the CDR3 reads CASSEIGGPSYEQYF. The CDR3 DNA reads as TGTGCCAGCAGTGAAATCGGTGGACCTTCGTACGAGCAGTACTTC.

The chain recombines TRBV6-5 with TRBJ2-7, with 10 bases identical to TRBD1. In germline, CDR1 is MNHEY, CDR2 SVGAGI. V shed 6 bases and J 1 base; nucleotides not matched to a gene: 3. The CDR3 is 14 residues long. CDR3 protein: CASSRTGGSYEQYF. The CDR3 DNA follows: TGTGCCAGCAGCAGGACAGGGGGATCCTACGAGCAGTACTTC.

The chain's CDR3 is CASSLVSTGELFF. The CDR3 DNA reads TGTGCCAGCAGCTTAGTCAGCACCGGGGAGCTGTTTTTT. The rearrangement joins TRBV11-2 to TRBJ2-2; no firm D call. CDR1 and CDR2 (germline): SGHAT, FQNNGV. The CDR3 contains 13 residues. The V and J ends lost 1 base and 4 bases respectively, with 4 bases between them.